Below, 32 T cell receptor beta chains from the same sample are listed, as sequenced in a study of tissue T cells after allogeneic stem cell transplantation. This table comes from immunoSEQ multiplex PCR, and its TCRdb copy is limited to in-frame clones, with some not included. The sample comprises approximately 4,000 clones, around 60% of which are singletons, and less than 8% rests with the top ten. Sequences were derived from left colon tissue, sampled at autopsy. Receptor source: a male donor older than 55 with lung cancer.

The chain is built from TRBV6-5 and TRBJ2-7; the D gene could be TRBD1 or TRBD2 (5 bases each). The CDR3 sequence is 14 residues long. In germline, CDR1 is MNHEY, CDR2 SVGAGI. The ends were cut back, 6 bases at V and 2 bases at J, with 14 bases in the middle. CDR3 in amino acids: CASRTGTATYEQYF. In nucleotides, the CDR3 is TGTGCCAGCAGGACCGGGACGGCGACCTACGAGCAGTACTTC.

The chain has TRBV5-5 and TRBJ2-2; 8 nucleotides align to TRBD2. The junction had 8 bases not matched to a gene; V was cut back by 4 bases and J by 3 bases. In germline, CDR1 is SGHKS, CDR2 YYEKEE (reference sequence). There are 16 residues in the CDR3. CDR3 residues: CASSVSSGVYTGELFF. CDR3 in DNA: TGTGCCAGCAGCGTCAGTAGCGGGGTGTACACCGGGGAGCTGTTTTTT. The full variable domain, rest sourced from reference TRBV5-5 and TRBJ2-2, is DAGVTQSPTHLIKTRGQQVTLRCSPISGHKSVSWYQQVLGQGPQFIFQYYEKEERGRGNFPDRFSARQFPNYSSELNVNALLLGDSALYLCASSVSSGVYTGELFFGEGSRLTVL.

This clone occurred once. The genes are TRBV3-1 (or the pseudogene TRBV3-2) and TRBJ2-2, with D perhaps TRBD1 (5 bases). Germline CDR1 reads LGHDT; CDR2 reads YNNKEL (reference sequence). This CDR3 has 12 amino acids. V was shortened by 5 bases and J by 6 bases, with 7 bases between the two germline ends. CDR3: CASSVGAGELFF. The CDR3 DNA reads TGTGCCAGCAGCGTAGGGGCCGGGGAGCTGTTTTTT.

This chain joins TRBV5-1 and TRBJ1-4; the match to TRBD1 covers 7 bases. V trimming: 3 bases; J trimming: 8 bases; junction bases outside the gene matches: 7. CDR3 size: 14 residues. Looked up from germline, CDR1 is SGHRS and CDR2 is YFSETQ. The DNA of the CDR3 is TGCGCCAGCAGCTCTGGACAGGCCCAGGAAAAACTGTTTTTT. It yields the protein CASSSGQAQEKLFF.

This chain joins TRBV27 and TRBJ2-3; perhaps TRBD2 as D (5 bases). CDR1 and CDR2 from the germline V gene are MNHEY and SMNVEV (reference sequence). V shed 3 bases and J shed 6 bases, with 19 bases lying between them. The CDR3 spans 16 residues. CDR3 sequence reads: CASSFAIGGGGDTQYF. The CDR3 DNA reads TGTGCCAGCAGTTTCGCGATAGGAGGAGGTGGGGATACGCAGTATTTT.

The chain combines TRBV19 with TRBJ2-3, with a possible D match to TRBD2 (7 bases). The V end was cut by 9 bases, the J end by 5 bases, with 18 bases between. Germline V CDR1 and CDR2: LNHDA, SQIVND (reference sequence). The CDR3 covers 14 residues. This CDR3 reads CASKTGGRVDTQYF. DNA of the CDR3: TGTGCCAGCAAGACCGGGGGGCGGGTAGATACGCAGTATTTT.

The sample holds a few counts of this clone. The chain couples TRBV11-2 to TRBJ2-7; no clear D gene. The V end was cut by 3 bases, the J end by 2 bases, with 11 bases between. The CDR3 is 14 amino acids. CDR1 is SGHAT and CDR2 is FQNNGV in the germline V gene. For the CDR3, the DNA is TGTGCCAGCAGCTTTACGGCCTCGACCTACGAGCAGTACTTC. Its translation: CASSFTASTYEQYF.

This clone appeared a few times. V gene TRBV11-3 combines with J gene TRBJ1-1; D ambiguous. V was cut by 0 bases and J by 1 base, with 12 bases left in between. The CDR3 loop spans 16 amino acids. From germline, CDR1 is SGHNT and CDR2 YENEEA. Here the CDR3 reads CASSLDRQDQNTEAFF. CDR3 DNA sequence: TGTGCCAGCAGCTTAGATCGCCAGGACCAGAACACTGAAGCTTTCTTT.

This clone has just a few counts. The chain has TRBV5-4 and TRBJ2-1; 9 bases fit TRBD2. Germline CDR1 and CDR2: SGHNT and YYREEE (reference sequence). The J segment lost 5 bases and the V segment lost 4 bases, leaving 4 bases of the junction unmatched. The CDR3 loop spans 14 amino acids. The CDR3 loop reads CASSPKRGDNEQFF. The CDR3 nucleotides are TGTGCCAGCAGCCCGAAGCGGGGGGACAATGAGCAGTTCTTC.

J is TRBJ2-5 and V is TRBV5-1, with 7 positions matching TRBD1. Trimming removed 7 bases from V and 5 bases from J; junction bases left unmatched: 8. Germline V gives CDR1 SGHRS, CDR2 YFSETQ. The CDR3 consists of 13 residues. CDR3 DNA: TGCGCCAGCGGCGAAGACAGGGCGGAGACCCAGTACTTC. This codes for CASGEDRAETQYF.

This chain joins TRBV12-3 or TRBV12-4 and TRBJ1-1; unclear D gene. The V gene lost 5 bases and the J gene lost 6 bases, with 10 bases spanning the gap. This CDR3 spans 12 amino acids. The CDR3 DNA sequence: TGTGCCAGCAGTCCCCTGGGTTCTGAAGCTTTCTTT. Translation: CASSPLGSEAFF.

This clone was detected only a few times. The CDR3 DNA reads as TGCGCCAGCAGCCAAGGTGGCAGGGGGCAGGAGCCCCAGCATTTT. It specifies CASSQGGRGQEPQHF. This chain links TRBV4-3 with TRBJ1-5; 8 nucleotides align to TRBD1. The V gene end was trimmed by 1 base and the J gene end by 8 bases; junction bases not matched to a gene: 7. CDR3 length: 15 amino acids. The V gene's germline CDR1 is LGHNA and CDR2 YSLEER.

J is TRBJ1-5 and V is TRBV21-1. TRBV21-1 is flagged as a pseudogene. This CDR3 has 14 amino acids. The CDR3: CASSSRPSNQPQHF. CDR3 coding DNA: TGTGCCAGCAGCTCACGACCAAGCAATCAGCCCCAGCATTTT.

The gene calls are TRBV20-1 and TRBJ2-3; D call uncertain. This CDR3 is built from 10 residues. CDR1 is DFQATT, CDR2 SNEGSKA, per germline (reference sequence). CDR3 nucleotide sequence: TGCAGGGCGTTGGGGGATACGCAGTATTTT. Translating gives CRALGDTQYF.

This chain uses TRBV28 with TRBJ1-1; D is unclear. From germline, CDR1 is MDHEN and CDR2 SYDVKM. This CDR3 has 14 residues. The germline V and J ends were trimmed by 2 bases and 2 bases, with 9 bases remaining between them. The CDR3 nucleotides read TGTGCCAGCAGTTTAGGCGGGTTAAACACTGAAGCTTTCTTT. As protein: CASSLGGLNTEAFF.

This chain links TRBV9 with TRBJ2-3; perhaps D is TRBD1 or TRBD2 (5 bases each). The CDR3 spans 16 residues. Trimming cost V 3 bases and J 3 bases, with 17 bases left between them. Looked up from germline, CDR1 is SGDLS and CDR2 is YYNGEE. CDR3 sequence reads: CASSELGEWVTDTQYF. CDR3 sequence (DNA): TGTGCCAGCAGCGAATTGGGGGAGTGGGTTACAGATACGCAGTATTTT. The whole variable domain, remainder taken from reference TRBV9 and TRBJ2-3, is DSGVTQTPKHLITATGQRVTLRCSPRSGDLSVYWYQQSLDQGLQFLIQYYNGEERAKGNILERFSAQQFPDLHSELNLSSLELGDSALYFCASSELGEWVTDTQYFGPGTRLTVL.

This chain connects TRBV19 to TRBJ2-5, with 10 nucleotides matching TRBD2. Trimming at V came to 4 bases and at J to 1 base, leaving 3 bases not matched to a gene. The CDR3 is 15 amino acids. Germline assignment: CDR1 LNHDA and CDR2 SQIVND (reference sequence). The CDR3 coding sequence is TGTGCCAGTAGTACAGGACTAGCGGCCCAAGAGACCCAGTACTTC. It translates to CASSTGLAAQETQYF.

The CDR3 sequence is CASSKAPSERGGDNYGYTF. Written as DNA, the CDR3 is TGTGCCAGCAGCAAAGCGCCTTCCGAGAGGGGGGGCGACAACTATGGCTACACCTTC. The V gene is TRBV21-1, the J gene TRBJ1-2. TRBV21-1 is a documented pseudogene. The CDR3 totals 19 residues.

This chain connects TRBV19 to TRBJ1-1; TRBD1 might be the D (5 bases). The ends were cut back, 4 bases at V and 4 bases at J, with 16 bases in the middle. Germline values: CDR1 LNHDA, CDR2 SQIVND (reference sequence). This CDR3 is 15 amino acids long. CDR3 in DNA: TGTGCCAGTAGTACTATCAGGGTAGGGACCACTGAAGCTTTCTTT. It is translated as CASSTIRVGTTEAFF.

The CDR3 sequence: CASSPSGTGTVKQKLFF. The CDR3, as DNA: TGTGCCAGCAGCCCGAGTGGGACAGGGACGGTTAAGCAAAAACTGTTTTTT. This sequence joins TRBV21-1 and TRBJ1-4; the table's D call, TRBD1, has no DNA check behind it. TRBV21-1 corresponds to a pseudogene. This CDR3 region has 17 residues.

The gene calls are TRBV7-8 and TRBJ2-4; no firm D call. The V gene's germline CDR1 is SGHVS and CDR2 FQNEAQ. V lost 5 bases to trimming and J lost 5 bases, with 13 bases between them. The CDR3 is made up of 14 amino acids. CDR3 amino acids: CASSPSPVQNIQYF. CDR3 nucleotides: TGTGCCAGCAGCCCGAGCCCGGTCCAAAACATTCAGTACTTC. The whole variable domain, remainder taken from reference TRBV7-8 and TRBJ2-4, is GAGVSQSPRYKVAKRGQDVALRCDPISGHVSLFWYQQALGQGPEFLTYFQNEAQLDKSGLPSDRFFAERPEGSVSTLKIQRTQQEDSAVYLCASSPSPVQNIQYFGAGTRLSVL.

The J gene is TRBJ2-7, the V gene TRBV7-2, with TRBD1 matching over 7 bases. V shed 5 bases, J shed 5 bases, and the junction held 12 bases outside the gene matches. In germline, CDR1 is SGHTA, CDR2 FQGNSA. This CDR3 has 15 residues. Written as DNA, the CDR3 is TGTGCCAGCAGCACATTCAGGGGGTCCGGCAACGAGCAGTACTTC. It translates to CASSTFRGSGNEQYF.

The J gene is TRBJ1-4, the V gene TRBV20-1; D remains ambiguous. The CDR3 is made up of 12 amino acids. In germline, CDR1 is DFQATT, CDR2 SNEGSKA (reference sequence). V shed 3 bases and J shed 7 bases, with 9 bases lying between them. The CDR3 bases are TGCAGTGCTAGTGTTATGAGTGAAAAACTGTTTTTT. As protein: CSASVMSEKLFF.

This clone was seen only once. V is TRBV5-5 and J is TRBJ2-3; possibly TRBD1 for D (6 bases). V dropped 0 bases and J dropped 0 bases, with 8 bases sitting between them. This CDR3 comprises 15 residues. Germline V gene lookup returns CDR1 SGHKS and CDR2 YYEKEE (reference sequence). The CDR3 here is CASSLGDTSTDTQYF. The DNA for the CDR3 is TGTGCCAGCAGCTTGGGGGACACTAGCACAGATACGCAGTATTTT.

This clone was observed a handful of times. The rearrangement links TRBV7-8 to TRBJ1-2, with D possibly TRBD1 on 6 matching bases. The CDR3 consists of 13 residues. Trimming took 1 base from V and 7 from J, leaving 10 bases between them. Germline V CDR1 and CDR2: SGHVS, FQNEAQ. For the CDR3, the DNA is TGTGCCAGCAGCTTAGGGACAGTGGTTGGCTACACCTTC. Protein: CASSLGTVVGYTF.

The rearrangement joins TRBV18 to TRBJ2-4, with D perhaps matching TRBD2 (5 bases). CDR3 length: 17 residues. V was cut by 1 base and J by 0 bases, with 13 bases left in between. Germline CDR1 KGHSH, CDR2 LQKENI. CDR3 in DNA: TGTGCCAGCTCACCACGACGGGATCGGGTAGCCAAAAACATTCAGTACTTC. This gives the protein CASSPRRDRVAKNIQYF.

The J gene is TRBJ1-1, the V gene TRBV30; D call uncertain. Germline-derived CDR1 and CDR2 are GTSNPN and SVGIG (reference sequence). CDR3 length: 13 amino acids. Deletions cut 4 bases from V and 0 bases from J, with 9 bases between. The CDR3 DNA reads TGTGCCTGGAATAGACGGGTGAACACTGAAGCTTTCTTT. Its translation is CAWNRRVNTEAFF.

This clone was seen a handful of times. The CDR3, as DNA: TGTGCCAGCAGTGCCGACAGCCAATATAATTCACCCCTCCACTTT. This sequence encodes CASSADSQYNSPLHF. The chain recombines TRBV2 with TRBJ1-6; D is perhaps TRBD1 (5 bases). The CDR3 is made up of 15 amino acids. Between the trimmed V and J ends, which lost 4 bases and 4 bases, there was a span of 11 bases. Looked up from germline, CDR1 is SNHLY and CDR2 is FYNNEI.

By its share, this clone is medium-sized (0.01 to 0.1%). The chain employs TRBV28 and TRBJ1-6, with D unclear. Germline-derived CDR1 and CDR2 are MDHEN and SYDVKM. The V end lost 4 bases, the J end lost 8 bases, and 3 bases lay between the germline ends. The CDR3 length is 11 residues. In DNA, the CDR3 is TGTGCCAGCAGTTCCTATTCACCCCTCCACTTT. Translating it yields CASSSYSPLHF.

The chain recombines TRBV27 with TRBJ2-3, with 9 bases fitting TRBD2. Germline loops: CDR1 MNHEY, CDR2 SMNVEV (reference sequence). The CDR3 contains 16 residues. Germline trimming cut 7 bases from V and 0 bases from J; bases unmatched to any gene: 8. CDR3 sequence: CASKIISGGSTDTQYF. DNA of the CDR3: TGTGCCAGCAAGATCATTAGCGGGGGTAGCACAGATACGCAGTATTTT.

The rearrangement links TRBV5-8 to TRBJ1-2; no definite D call. This CDR3 comprises 14 residues. Germline-derived CDR1 and CDR2 are SGHTS and YDEGEE. The V end was cut by 3 bases, the J end by 3 bases, with 12 bases between. Here the CDR3 DNA reads TGTGCCAGCAGCTGGACGGGGAGGGACTATGGCTACACCTTC. Residues: CASSWTGRDYGYTF. Full variable domain (remainder filled in from reference TRBV5-8 and TRBJ1-2): EAGVTQSPTHLIKTRGQQATLRCSPISGHTSVYWYQQALGLGLQFLLWYDEGEERNRGNFPPRFSGRQFPNYSSELNVNALELEDSALYLCASSWTGRDYGYTFGSGTRLTVV.

V gene TRBV12-3 or TRBV12-4 combines with J gene TRBJ1-1, with D unresolved. V dropped 6 bases and J dropped 5 bases, with 13 bases sitting between them. The CDR3 is 13 residues long. CDR3 bases: TGTGCCAGCAGGAATCGGAGGATGACTGAAGCTTTCTTT. Translating gives CASRNRRMTEAFF.